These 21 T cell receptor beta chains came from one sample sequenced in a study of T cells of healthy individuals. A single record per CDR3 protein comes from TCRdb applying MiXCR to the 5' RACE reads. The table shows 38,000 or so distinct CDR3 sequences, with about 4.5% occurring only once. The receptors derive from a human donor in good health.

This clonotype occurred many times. CDR3 region: CASSDPAASSGGTYEQYF. The CDR3 nucleotides are TGTGCCAGCAGTGATCCCGCTGCCTCTAGCGGGGGTACCTACGAGCAGTACTTC. The rearrangement links TRBV2 to TRBJ2-7, with TRBD2 matching over 10 bases. V lost 3 bases to trimming and J lost 2 bases; unmatched junction nucleotides: 13. The CDR3 loop spans 18 amino acids. Germline-derived CDR1 and CDR2 are SNHLY and FYNNEI.

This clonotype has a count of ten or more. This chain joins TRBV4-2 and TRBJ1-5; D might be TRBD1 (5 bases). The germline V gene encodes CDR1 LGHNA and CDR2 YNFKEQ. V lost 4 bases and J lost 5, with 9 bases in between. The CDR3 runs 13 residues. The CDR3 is CASSRDGDQPQHF. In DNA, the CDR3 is TGTGCCAGCAGCCGGGACGGAGATCAGCCCCAGCATTTT.

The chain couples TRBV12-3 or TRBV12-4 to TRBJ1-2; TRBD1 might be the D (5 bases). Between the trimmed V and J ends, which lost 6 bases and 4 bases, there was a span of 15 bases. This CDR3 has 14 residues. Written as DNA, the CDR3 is TGTGCCAGCAGCTGGGGATTGGGGGGCTATGGCTACACCTTC. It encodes CASSWGLGGYGYTF.

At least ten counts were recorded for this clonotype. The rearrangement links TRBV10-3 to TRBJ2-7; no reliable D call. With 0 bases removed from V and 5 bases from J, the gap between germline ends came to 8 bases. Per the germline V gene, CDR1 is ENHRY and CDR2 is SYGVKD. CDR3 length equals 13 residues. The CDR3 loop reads CAISESTIHEQYF. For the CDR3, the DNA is TGTGCCATCAGTGAGTCGACAATCCACGAGCAGTACTTC.

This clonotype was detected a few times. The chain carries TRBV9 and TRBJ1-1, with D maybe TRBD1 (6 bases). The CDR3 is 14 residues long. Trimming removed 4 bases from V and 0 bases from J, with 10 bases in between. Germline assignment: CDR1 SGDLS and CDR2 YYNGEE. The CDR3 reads CASSTGTLNTEAFF. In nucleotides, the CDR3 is TGTGCCAGCAGCACAGGGACCCTGAACACTGAAGCTTTCTTT.

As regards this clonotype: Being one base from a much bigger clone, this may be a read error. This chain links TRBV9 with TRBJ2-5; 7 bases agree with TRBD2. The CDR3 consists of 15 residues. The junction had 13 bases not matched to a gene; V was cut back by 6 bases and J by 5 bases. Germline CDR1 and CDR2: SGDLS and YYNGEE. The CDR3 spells CASIPRTRSWETQYF. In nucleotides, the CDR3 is TGTGCCAGCATCCCAAGGACTAGGTCGTGGGAGACCCAGTACTTC.

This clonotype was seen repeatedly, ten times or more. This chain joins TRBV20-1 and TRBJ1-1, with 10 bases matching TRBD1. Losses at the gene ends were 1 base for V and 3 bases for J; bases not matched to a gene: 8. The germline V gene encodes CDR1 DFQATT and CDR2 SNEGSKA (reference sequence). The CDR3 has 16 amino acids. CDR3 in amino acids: CSARVWGQGRHTEAFF. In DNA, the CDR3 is TGCAGTGCTAGAGTATGGGGACAGGGGAGGCACACTGAAGCTTTCTTT.

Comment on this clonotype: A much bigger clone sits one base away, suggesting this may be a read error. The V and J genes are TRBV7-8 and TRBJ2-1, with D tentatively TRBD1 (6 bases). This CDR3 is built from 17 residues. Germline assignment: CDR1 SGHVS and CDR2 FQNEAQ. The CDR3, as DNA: TGTGCCAGCAGCCCTATCAGGGGTGCACCGGTGGGCAATGGGCAGTTCTTC. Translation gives CASSPIRGAPVGNGQFF.

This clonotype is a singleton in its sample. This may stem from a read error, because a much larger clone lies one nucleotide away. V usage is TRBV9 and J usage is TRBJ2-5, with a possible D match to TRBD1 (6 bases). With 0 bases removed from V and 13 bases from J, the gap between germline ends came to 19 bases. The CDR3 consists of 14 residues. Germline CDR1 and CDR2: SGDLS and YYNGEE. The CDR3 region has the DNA TGTGCCAGCAGCGTAGGGCAGCTCCAGGGGATCCGGTACTTC. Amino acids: CASSVGQLQGIRYF. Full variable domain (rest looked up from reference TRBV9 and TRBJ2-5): DSGVTQTPKHLITATGQRVTLRCSPRSGDLSVYWYQQSLDQGLQFLIQYYNGEERAKGNILERFSAQQFPDLHSELNLSSLELGDSALYFCASSVGQLQGIRYFGPGTRLLVL.

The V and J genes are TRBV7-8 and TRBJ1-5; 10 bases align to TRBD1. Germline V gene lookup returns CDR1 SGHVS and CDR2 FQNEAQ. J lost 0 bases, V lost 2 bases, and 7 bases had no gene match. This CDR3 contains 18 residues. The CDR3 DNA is TGTGCCAGCAGCTTACGTGCGGGACAGGGGCTTAGCAATCAGCCCCAGCATTTT. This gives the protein CASSLRAGQGLSNQPQHF.

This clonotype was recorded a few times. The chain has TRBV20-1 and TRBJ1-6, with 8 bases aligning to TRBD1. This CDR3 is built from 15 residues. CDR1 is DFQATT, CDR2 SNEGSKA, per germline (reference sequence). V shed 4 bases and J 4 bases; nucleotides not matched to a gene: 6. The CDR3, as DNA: TGCAGTGCTATCCCGCGGGACAGGTATAATTCACCCCTCCACTTT. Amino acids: CSAIPRDRYNSPLHF.

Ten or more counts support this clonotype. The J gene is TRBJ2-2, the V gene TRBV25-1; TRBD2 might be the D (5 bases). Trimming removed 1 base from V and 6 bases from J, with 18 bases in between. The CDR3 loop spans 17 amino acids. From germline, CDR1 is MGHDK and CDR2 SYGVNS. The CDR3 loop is CASSELSDVGVAGELFF. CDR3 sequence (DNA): TGTGCCAGCAGTGAATTGTCAGATGTCGGGGTCGCCGGGGAGCTGTTTTTT.

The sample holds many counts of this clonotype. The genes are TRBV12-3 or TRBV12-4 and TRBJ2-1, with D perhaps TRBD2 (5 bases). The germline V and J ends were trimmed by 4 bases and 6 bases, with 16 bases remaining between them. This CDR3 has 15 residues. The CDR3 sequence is CASSSTTPGSNEQFF. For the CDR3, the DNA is TGTGCCAGCAGTTCTACTACCCCGGGGAGCAATGAGCAGTTCTTC.

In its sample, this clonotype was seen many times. The CDR3 is CASSRGFSGDEQFF. Written as DNA, the CDR3 is TGCGCCAGCAGCAGGGGGTTTTCCGGGGATGAGCAGTTCTTC. The chain employs TRBV5-1 and TRBJ2-1, with a tentative D call TRBD1 (6 bases). The CDR3 length is 14 residues. V dropped 4 bases and J dropped 8 bases, with 16 bases sitting between them. From germline, CDR1 is SGHRS and CDR2 YFSETQ.

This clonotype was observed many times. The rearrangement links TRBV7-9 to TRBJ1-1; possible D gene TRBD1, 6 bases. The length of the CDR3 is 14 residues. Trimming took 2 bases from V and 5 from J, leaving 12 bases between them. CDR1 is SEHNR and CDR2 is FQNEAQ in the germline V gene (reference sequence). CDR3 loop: CASSLRGAGTEAFF. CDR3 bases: TGTGCCAGCAGCTTACGGGGGGCAGGGACTGAAGCTTTCTTT.

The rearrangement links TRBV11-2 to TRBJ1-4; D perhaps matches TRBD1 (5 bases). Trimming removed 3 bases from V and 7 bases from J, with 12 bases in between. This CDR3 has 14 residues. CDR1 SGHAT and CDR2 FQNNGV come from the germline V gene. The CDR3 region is CASSFRGVGEKLFF. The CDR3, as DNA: TGTGCCAGCAGCTTTAGGGGTGTAGGTGAAAAACTGTTTTTT.

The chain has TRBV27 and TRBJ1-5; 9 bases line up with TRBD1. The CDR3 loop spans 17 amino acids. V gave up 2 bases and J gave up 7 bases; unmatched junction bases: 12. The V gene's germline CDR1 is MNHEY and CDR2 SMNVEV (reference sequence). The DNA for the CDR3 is TGTGCCAGCAGTTTAATGGGGACAGGGCGGCTAGTGCAGCCCCAGCATTTT. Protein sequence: CASSLMGTGRLVQPQHF.

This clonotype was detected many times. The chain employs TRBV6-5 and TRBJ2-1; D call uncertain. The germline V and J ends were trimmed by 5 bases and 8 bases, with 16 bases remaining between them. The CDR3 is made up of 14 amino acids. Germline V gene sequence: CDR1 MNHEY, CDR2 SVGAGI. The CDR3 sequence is CASSRSNTAHEQFF. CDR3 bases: TGTGCCAGCAGTCGATCTAACACGGCCCATGAGCAGTTCTTC.

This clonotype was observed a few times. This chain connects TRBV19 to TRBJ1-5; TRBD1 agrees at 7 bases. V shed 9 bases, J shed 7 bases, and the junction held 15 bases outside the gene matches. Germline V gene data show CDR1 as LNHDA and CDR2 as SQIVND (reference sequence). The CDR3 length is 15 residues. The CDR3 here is CASQPADRDKQPQHF. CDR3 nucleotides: TGTGCCAGCCAACCGGCTGACAGGGATAAGCAGCCCCAGCATTTT.

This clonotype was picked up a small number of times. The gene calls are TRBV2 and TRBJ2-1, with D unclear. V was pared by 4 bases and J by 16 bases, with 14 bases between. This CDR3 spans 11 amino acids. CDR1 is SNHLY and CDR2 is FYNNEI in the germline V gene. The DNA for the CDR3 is TGTGCCAGCAGTGCACAGACGAGCCTCTTCTTC. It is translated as CASSAQTSLFF. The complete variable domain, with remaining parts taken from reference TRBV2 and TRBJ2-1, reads EPEVTQTPSHQVTQMGQEVILRCVPISNHLYFYWYRQILGQKVEFLVSFYNNEISEKSEIFDDQFSVERPDGSNFTLKIRSTKLEDSAMYFCASSAQTSLFFGPGTRLTVL.

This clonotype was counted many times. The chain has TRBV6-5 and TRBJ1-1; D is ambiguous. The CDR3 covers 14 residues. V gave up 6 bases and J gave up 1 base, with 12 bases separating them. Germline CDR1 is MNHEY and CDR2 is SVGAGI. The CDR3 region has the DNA TGTGCCAGCAGAACCAGCAAAGCGAACACTGAAGCTTTCTTT. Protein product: CASRTSKANTEAFF.